Listed here are 32 T cell receptor beta chains from one sample, sequenced in a study of blood T cells in healthy people across ages. Using a J-beta primer mix together with a sample-barcoded 5' primer, a second PCR was run for roughly 6 to 11 cycles. TCRdb processed the 5' RACE reads anew with MiXCR; each CDR3 protein has one entry. The sample includes fewer than 2,000,000 distinct CDR3 sequences, around 40% of them seen just once. Sequencing used blood. These receptor sequences come from a human donor in good health.

The CDR3: CASTSGNYGYTF. CDR3 nucleotide sequence: TGTGCCAGCACCTCGGGGAACTATGGCTACACCTTC. V usage is TRBV16 and J usage is TRBJ1-2; D is undetermined. Trimming took off 7 bases at V and 2 bases at J, with 8 bases between the two ends. CDR1 and CDR2 from the germline V gene are KGHSY and FQNENV. The CDR3 loop spans 12 amino acids.

This chain connects TRBV4-3 to TRBJ1-4, with a possible D match to TRBD1 (6 bases). Germline CDR1 LGHNA, CDR2 YSLEER. The ends were cut back, 3 bases at V and 0 bases at J, with 14 bases in the middle. The CDR3 runs 17 residues. CDR3 bases: TGCGCCAGCAGCCAGGGGGCCCGGGCTGCAACTAATGAAAAACTGTTTTTT. This encodes CASSQGARAATNEKLFF.

The chain links TRBV3-1 to TRBJ2-1, with TRBD2 matching 11 bases. The CDR3 spans 18 residues. The V gene end was trimmed by 2 bases and the J gene end by 7 bases; junction bases not matched to a gene: 13. Germline lookup yields CDR1 LGHDT and CDR2 YNNKEL (reference sequence). The CDR3 sequence: CASSQSGLAGGPVNEQFF. The CDR3 nucleotides are TGTGCCAGCAGCCAAAGTGGCCTAGCGGGGGGACCTGTAAATGAGCAGTTCTTC.

The gene calls are TRBV20-1 and TRBJ2-7; D is perhaps TRBD1 or TRBD2 (6 bases each). TRBJ2-5 matches the DNA end more closely, so the J call is doubtful. The germline V gene has CDR1 DFQATT and CDR2 SNEGSKA (reference sequence). The length of the CDR3 is 14 residues. CDR3 amino acids: CSASPVGGWGTQYF. The CDR3 DNA reads as TGCAGTGCTAGCCCCGTGGGGGGCTGGGGGACCCAGTACTTC.

The CDR3 here is CASSHRQGHDYEQYF. CDR3 sequence (DNA): TGCGCCAGCAGCCACCGACAGGGGCACGACTACGAGCAGTACTTC. The rearrangement uses TRBV4-3 and TRBJ2-7, with 8 bases aligning to TRBD1. The CDR3 is 15 residues long. Germline CDR1 is LGHNA and CDR2 is YSLEER. The V segment lost 3 bases and the J segment 3 bases; nucleotides outside the gene matches: 7.

This clonotype was seen a few times. V usage is TRBV20-1 and J usage is TRBJ2-1; 8 positions match TRBD2. The CDR3 extends over 15 amino acids. The germline V gene encodes CDR1 DFQATT and CDR2 SNEGSKA (reference sequence). With V trimmed by 3 bases and J by 8 bases, 12 bases remained unmatched. The CDR3 spells CSASGRLAPPDEQFF. Written as DNA, the CDR3 is TGCAGTGCTAGTGGCCGACTAGCGCCTCCAGATGAGCAGTTCTTC.

The chain combines TRBV5-1 with TRBJ2-3; TRBD1 is a possible D gene (5 bases). Trimming stripped 1 base from V and 2 bases from J, with 11 bases between. The germline gives CDR1 SGHRS, CDR2 YFSETQ. This CDR3 comprises 15 residues. For the CDR3, the DNA is TGCGCCAGCAGCTTGAGTGGACATAACACAGATACGCAGTATTTT. It is translated as CASSLSGHNTDTQYF.

The rearrangement links TRBV15 to TRBJ1-2; D uncertain. V was trimmed by 3 bases and J by 4 bases, leaving 12 bases between them. The CDR3 consists of 14 residues. The germline V gene encodes CDR1 LNHNV and CDR2 YYDKDF (reference sequence). CDR3 loop: CATSRYTAGYGYTF. In nucleotides, the CDR3 is TGTGCCACCAGCAGGTACACGGCTGGCTATGGCTACACCTTC.

This clonotype was counted a few times. The rearrangement uses TRBV20-1 and TRBJ2-1; TRBD2 might be the D (6 bases). The CDR3 runs to 14 residues. V lost 3 bases to trimming and J lost 8 bases, with 17 bases between them. Germline V lookup: CDR1 DFQATT, CDR2 SNEGSKA (reference sequence). Here the CDR3 DNA reads TGCAGTGCTAGCGAGGCGGGGCGCTGGGATGAGCAGTTCTTC. Its protein is CSASEAGRWDEQFF.

This clonotype was observed a few times. This chain uses TRBV25-1 with TRBJ2-3; D gene uncertain. The CDR3 is 19 amino acids. V shed 1 base and J shed 5 bases, with 25 bases lying between them. CDR1 is MGHDK and CDR2 is SYGVNS in the germline V gene. DNA for the CDR3: TGTGCCAGCAGTGAATCCTCTTTCGGGTTAAGCGACGAGAGAGATACGCAGTATTTT. This sequence encodes CASSESSFGLSDERDTQYF.

This chain uses TRBV11-1 with TRBJ2-3; 7 bases are a match to TRBD1. CDR3 length: 16 residues. V shed 5 bases, J shed 2 bases, and the junction held 10 bases outside the gene matches. Germline CDR1 reads SGHAT; CDR2 reads FQDESV (reference sequence). The CDR3 coding sequence is TGTGCCAGCAGCCTTACAGGGGAGAGTCACACAGATACGCAGTATTTT. Encoded protein: CASSLTGESHTDTQYF.

Only a few counts were recorded for this clonotype. The rearrangement joins TRBV20-1 to TRBJ1-2; D call uncertain. The CDR3 is 14 amino acids. Trimming stripped 1 base from V and 7 bases from J, with 16 bases between. Germline CDR1 is DFQATT and CDR2 is SNEGSKA (reference sequence). DNA of the CDR3: TGCAGTGCTAGAGCCGCTATCGTTATTTCTGGCTACACCTTC. This translates into CSARAAIVISGYTF.

This chain joins TRBV20-1 and TRBJ2-5; 11 positions agree with TRBD1. The last part of the DNA fits TRBJ2-1 better; the J call may be wrong. CDR1 is DFQATT and CDR2 is SNEGSKA in the germline V gene (reference sequence). The CDR3 length is 14 residues. The CDR3 bases are TGCAGTGCCCCGGACAGGGGGCACCAAGAGACCCAGTTCTTC. Translation gives CSAPDRGHQETQFF.

The rearrangement joins TRBV4-3 to TRBJ1-2; TRBD1 matches at 9 bases. The CDR3 contains 14 residues. The V gene's germline CDR1 is LGHNA and CDR2 YSLEER. V trimming: 4 bases; J trimming: 8 bases; junction bases outside the gene matches: 8. In nucleotides, the CDR3 is TGCGCCAGCAGCCTCATACAGGGGGCGGAAGGCTACACCTTC. Amino acids: CASSLIQGAEGYTF.

The chain joins TRBV27 to TRBJ2-7; 7 bases are a match to TRBD1. Trimming removed 6 bases from V and 5 bases from J; junction bases left unmatched: 10. This CDR3 contains 14 residues. CDR1 is MNHEY, CDR2 SMNVEV, per germline (reference sequence). CDR3 DNA: TGTGCCAGCAGGGTAGACAGGGATCGTGACGAGCAGTACTTC. Translation: CASRVDRDRDEQYF.

J is TRBJ1-2 and V is TRBV20-1; perhaps TRBD1 as D (6 bases). Germline V gives CDR1 DFQATT, CDR2 SNEGSKA (reference sequence). V was trimmed by 5 bases and J by 4 bases, leaving 14 bases between them. The CDR3 covers 13 residues. CDR3 residues: CSAADSVTYGYTF. CDR3 nucleotide sequence: TGCAGTGCTGCGGACAGCGTGACCTATGGCTACACCTTC.

This clonotype was seen ten or more times. An end of the junction does not agree with germline; a read error may underlie this. In nucleotides, the CDR3 is TGTGCCAGCAGTTTAGCCGGACACTATGGCTACACCTTC. Translated, it gives CASSLAGHYGYTF. J is TRBJ1-2 and V is TRBV7-2; D is ambiguous. The germline V gene has CDR1 SGHTA and CDR2 FQGNSA. The CDR3 totals 13 residues.

Comments on this clonotype: A much more abundant neighbour one base away suggests this may be a read error. This sequence joins TRBV6-6 and TRBJ2-6; D is perhaps TRBD1 or TRBD2 (5 bases each). Per germline, CDR1 MNHNY and CDR2 SVGAGI (reference sequence). This CDR3 comprises 15 residues. Written as DNA, the CDR3 is TGTGCCAGCAGTCTAGGACTGGCTGGGGCCAACGTCCCGACTTTC. Its translation is CASSLGLAGANVPTF.

The rearrangement uses TRBV13 and TRBJ2-3; tentatively, D is TRBD1 or TRBD2 (5 bases each). The CDR3 runs 15 residues. V lost 7 bases and J 6 bases, leaving 20 bases between the germline ends. The germline V gene encodes CDR1 PRHDT and CDR2 FYEKMQ (reference sequence). CDR3 residues: CASKSAPLGEDTQYF. In DNA, the CDR3 is TGTGCCAGCAAATCCGCTCCATTGGGGGAGGATACGCAGTATTTT.

J is TRBJ1-2 and V is TRBV29-1; D unclear. This CDR3 region has 11 residues. V lost 5 bases to trimming and J lost 7 bases, with 11 bases between them. Germline V gene data show CDR1 as SQVTM and CDR2 as ANQGSEA. DNA of the CDR3: TGCAGCGTTCTGGGTAACGGTGGCTACACCTTC. This translates into CSVLGNGGYTF.

This clonotype has only a few counts. This chain links TRBV12-3 or TRBV12-4 with TRBJ2-7; 9 bases match TRBD1. This CDR3 has 15 residues. V was pared by 5 bases and J by 2 bases, with 7 bases of the junction left unmatched. The CDR3 coding sequence is TGTGCCAGCAGTACCTCCGGGACAGGGCCCTACGAGCAGTACTTC. Protein product: CASSTSGTGPYEQYF.

V is TRBV5-1 and J is TRBJ2-7; D unclear. The germline V gene encodes CDR1 SGHRS and CDR2 YFSETQ. Trimming removed 0 bases from V and 6 bases from J, with 10 bases in between. The CDR3 is 13 residues long. The CDR3 coding sequence is TGCGCCAGCAGCTTGGAGCCGTCGGGCGAGCAGTACTTC. Translated, it gives CASSLEPSGEQYF.

A remark on this clonotype: This CDR3 fails to terminate in the conserved phenylalanine or tryptophan, so it likely reflects a read error. The V call is TRBV28, the J call TRBJ1-2, with a weak D call TRBD1 (5 bases). The germline V gene encodes CDR1 MDHEN and CDR2 SYDVKM. Trimming took off 5 bases at V and 7 bases at J, with 11 bases between the two ends. The CDR3 is 12 amino acids. CDR3: CASSPHGGGYTC. In DNA form, the CDR3 reads TGTGCCAGCAGTCCACATGGGGGTGGCTACACCTGC.

The chain combines TRBV20-1 with TRBJ2-1; weak D call: TRBD1 (6 bases). The CDR3 is made up of 15 amino acids. Germline V gene data show CDR1 as DFQATT and CDR2 as SNEGSKA (reference sequence). V was cut by 4 bases and J by 7 bases, with 20 bases left in between. In nucleotides, the CDR3 is TGCAGTGCTATAGTGACAGGTCGTTCCCGTAATGAGCAGTTCTTC. Protein: CSAIVTGRSRNEQFF.

The chain combines TRBV12-3 or TRBV12-4 with TRBJ2-1, with 7 bases fitting TRBD2. The CDR3 consists of 15 residues. Trimming took 7 bases from V and 4 from J; bases not matched to a gene: 10. Here the CDR3 DNA reads TGTGCCAGCAACCTCGGGACTACCCAATACAATGAGCAGTTCTTC. It encodes CASNLGTTQYNEQFF.

This clonotype was recorded a few times. This chain's CDR3 is CASSLAVGSGFTDTQYF. For the CDR3, the DNA is TGCGCCAGCAGCTTGGCCGTCGGTAGCGGGTTCACAGATACGCAGTATTTT. V usage is TRBV5-1 and J usage is TRBJ2-3; 7 nucleotides agree with TRBD2. V lost 0 bases, J lost 2 bases, and 9 bases stayed unmatched. There are 17 residues in the CDR3. The germline CDR1 and CDR2 sequences are SGHRS and YFSETQ.

The chain combines TRBV25-1 with TRBJ1-2; 7 nucleotides align to TRBD1. This CDR3 has 12 amino acids. V trimming: 10 bases; J trimming: 6 bases; junction bases outside the gene matches: 8. Germline CDR1 reads MGHDK; CDR2 reads SYGVNS. The CDR3 protein is CATMTGWNGYTF. The CDR3 nucleotides read TGTGCCACCATGACAGGGTGGAATGGCTACACCTTC.

This clonotype was counted only a few times. A read error may produce the germline difference seen at one junction end. The J gene is TRBJ2-3, the V gene TRBV7-8; D may be TRBD1 (5 bases). The V gene's germline CDR1 is SGHVS and CDR2 FQNEAQ. The CDR3 is made up of 14 amino acids. The CDR3 protein is CASSLGVTTDTRYF. CDR3 coding DNA: TGTGCCAGCAGCTTAGGGGTTACGACAGATACGCGGTATTTT.

The chain links TRBV6-6 to TRBJ1-4; TRBD1 matches 7 bases. V gave up 5 bases and J gave up 5 bases; unmatched junction bases: 5. CDR3 size: 14 residues. Germline CDR1 MNHNY, CDR2 SVGAGI (reference sequence). The CDR3 region has the DNA TGTGCCAGCAGTCCACAGACAGGGAATGAAAAACTGTTTTTT. The encoded protein is CASSPQTGNEKLFF.

This clonotype was recorded a few times. The chain carries TRBV20-1 and TRBJ2-1; 12 nucleotides line up with TRBD2. Germline lookup yields CDR1 DFQATT and CDR2 SNEGSKA (reference sequence). This CDR3 is built from 15 residues. Written as DNA, the CDR3 is TGCAGAGCAACCCGTCTAGCGGGGGGGCTGCATGAGCAGTTCTTC. Translated: CRATRLAGGLHEQFF.

The table lists this clonotype with many counts. The chain carries TRBV20-1 and TRBJ2-3; 12 bases fit TRBD2. V lost 5 bases to trimming and J lost 5 bases; unmatched junction nucleotides: 11. CDR3 length equals 16 residues. Germline CDR1 DFQATT, CDR2 SNEGSKA (reference sequence). This chain's CDR3 is CSAGPSRLAGEDTQYF. The CDR3 DNA sequence: TGCAGTGCTGGCCCTTCTAGACTAGCGGGGGAAGATACGCAGTATTTT.

This clonotype was seen a single time. The rearrangement joins TRBV20-1 to TRBJ1-2; TRBD1 is a possible D gene (6 bases). Germline CDR1 reads DFQATT; CDR2 reads SNEGSKA (reference sequence). The CDR3 consists of 14 residues. Deletions cut 3 bases from V and 4 bases from J, with 15 bases between. The CDR3 bases are TGCAGTGCTAGCAGACGGGGGGCCGGCTATGGCTACACCTTC. Translation gives CSASRRGAGYGYTF.